This T cell receptor (beta chain) emerged from a study of T cells in Graves' hyperthyroidism and ophthalmopathy. Broader study findings: Blood samples included most of the expanded thyroid clonotypes exceeding 0.001.

Germline-derived CDR1 and CDR2 are SNHLY and FYNNEI. The CDR3 is made up of 18 amino acids. The J segment lost 3 bases and the V segment lost 5 bases, leaving 9 bases of the junction unmatched. TCR beta CDR3 region amplification was performed from RNA transcripts. HTBI primers were the set used in a first-round RT-PCR of the TCR CDR3. TCRdb called the multiplex PCR reads again in MiXCR, with one record for every CDR3 protein. The data show 560,000 or so distinct CDR3 sequences, about half seen once. Hyperthyroidism had been newly diagnosed in patients aged 18 to 65, and its duration was under 2 months. Concerning this clonotype: What it binds is not known.

The chain combines TRBV2 with TRBJ2-6, with 11 bases lining up with TRBD1. Sequenced input: peripheral blood or thyroid tissue (not recorded which). This receptor was taken from a woman between 18 and 29 years old with Graves' hyperthyroidism. Here the CDR3 reads CASSYPGTGGNGANVLTF. The CDR3 DNA reads TGTGCCAGCAGTTACCCAGGGACAGGGGGTAATGGGGCCAACGTCCTGACTTTC. Combining the CDR3 with reference TRBV2 and TRBJ2-6 gives the whole variable domain EPEVTQTPSHQVTQMGQEVILRCVPISNHLYFYWYRQILGQKVEFLVSFYNNEISEKSEIFDDQFSVERPDGSNFTLKIRSTKLEDSAMYFCASSYPGTGGNGANVLTFGAGSRLTVL.